This T cell receptor beta chain came from a study of T cell repertoires in cytomegalovirus infection. Findings of the study overall: In two of eight donors, the top clonotype was HLA-C-restricted CMV-specific. CMV carriers having the relevant HLA were flagged by cumulative public TCR beta family frequency.

In this sample, this clonotype turned up many times. What it binds is unknown. The V gene end was trimmed by 1 base and the J gene end by 0 bases; junction bases not matched to a gene: 14. Germline values: CDR1 MDHEN, CDR2 SYDVKM. This CDR3 is 20 amino acids long. From the reads, TCRdb called clonotypes with MiXCR, one entry per CDR3 protein. Of roughly 300,000 distinct CDR3 sequences in the sample, over 7.5% were seen once. The receptor was derived from a human donor in good health (CMV status not recorded). Some clones in this sample may be carry-over from other donors' samples. The chain joins TRBV28 to TRBJ2-2, with 7 positions matching TRBD1. The sequencing input was PBMCs. The CDR3 sequence: CASSLSALFTGEPNTGELFF. CDR3 DNA sequence: TGTGCCAGCAGTTTATCCGCCCTTTTTACAGGGGAACCGAACACCGGGGAGCTGTTTTTT.